The T cell receptor beta chain under discussion was sequenced for a study of control samples from healthy donors and cancer patients. This CDR3 comprises 12 residues. The V gene's germline CDR1 is SGHDN and CDR2 FVKESK. V was pared by 1 base and J by 4 bases, with 4 bases between. Profiled with immunoSEQ multiplex PCR; TCRdb holds only in-frame clones, not every one. The table lists roughly 81,000 clones, roughly 88% of them singletons. The chain carries TRBV14 and TRBJ2-5, with D unresolved. The sample taken for sequencing was PBMCs. This sequence originates from a man in his sixties with head and neck cancer. CDR3 in amino acids: CASSQVRETQYF. The CDR3 DNA follows: TGTGCCAGCAGCCAAGTTCGAGAGACCCAGTACTTC.